This T cell receptor beta chain was sequenced for a study of CD8 T cells in Susac syndrome. Background on the study: Within the sequenced Susac syndrome patient group, about six exhibited active disease and under 10 were in remission.

Trimming pared 2 bases from V and 8 bases from J, leaving 16 bases between. Germline values: CDR1 MGHRA, CDR2 YSYEKL. CDR3 length: 15 residues. An input of about 0.5 to 1 ug of RNA was subjected to reverse transcription using random hexamers. One entry per CDR3 protein, called by TCRdb with MiXCR from the immunoSEQ multiplex PCR reads. Of about 240,000 distinct CDR3 sequences listed, roughly 95% are singletons. This clonotype was observed once. V and J are TRBV4-1 and TRBJ2-4; either TRBD1 or TRBD2 may fit D (5 bases each). The sample taken for sequencing was CD4+ T cells from PBMCs. The receptor's source is a human donor with Susac syndrome. The CDR3 protein is CASSQYGTVGDIQYF. The DNA of the CDR3 is TGCGCCAGCAGCCAATACGGGACGGTGGGAGACATTCAGTACTTC.